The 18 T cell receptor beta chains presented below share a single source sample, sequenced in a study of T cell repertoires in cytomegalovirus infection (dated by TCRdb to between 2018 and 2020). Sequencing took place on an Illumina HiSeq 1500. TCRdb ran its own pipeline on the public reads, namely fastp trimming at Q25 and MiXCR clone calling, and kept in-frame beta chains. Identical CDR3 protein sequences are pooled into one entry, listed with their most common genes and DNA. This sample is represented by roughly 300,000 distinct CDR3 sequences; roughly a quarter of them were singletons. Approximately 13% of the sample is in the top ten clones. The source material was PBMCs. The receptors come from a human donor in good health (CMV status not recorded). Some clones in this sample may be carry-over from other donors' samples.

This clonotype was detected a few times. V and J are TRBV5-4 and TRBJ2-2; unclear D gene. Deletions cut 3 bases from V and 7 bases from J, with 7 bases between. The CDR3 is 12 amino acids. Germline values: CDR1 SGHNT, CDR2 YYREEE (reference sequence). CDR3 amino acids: CASSSVDGELFF. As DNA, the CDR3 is TGTGCCAGCAGCTCCGTCGACGGGGAGCTGTTTTTT.

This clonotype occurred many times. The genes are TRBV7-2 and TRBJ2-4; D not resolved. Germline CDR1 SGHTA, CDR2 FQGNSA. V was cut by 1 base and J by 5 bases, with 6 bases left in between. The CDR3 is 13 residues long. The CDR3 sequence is CASSLDYQNIQYF. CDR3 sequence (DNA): TGTGCCAGCAGCTTAGACTATCAAAACATTCAGTACTTC.

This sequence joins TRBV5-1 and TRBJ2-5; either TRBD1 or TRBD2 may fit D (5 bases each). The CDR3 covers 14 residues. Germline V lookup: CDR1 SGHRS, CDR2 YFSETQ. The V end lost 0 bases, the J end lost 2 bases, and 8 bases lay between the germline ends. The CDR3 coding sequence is TGCGCCAGCAGCTTGGAGGGACGACAAGAGACCCAGTACTTC. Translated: CASSLEGRQETQYF. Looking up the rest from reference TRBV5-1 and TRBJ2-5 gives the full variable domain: KAGVTQTPRYLIKTRGQQVTLSCSPISGHRSVSWYQQTPGQGLQFLFEYFSETQRNKGNFPGRFSGRQFSNSRSEMNVSTLELGDSALYLCASSLEGRQETQYFGPGTRLLVL.

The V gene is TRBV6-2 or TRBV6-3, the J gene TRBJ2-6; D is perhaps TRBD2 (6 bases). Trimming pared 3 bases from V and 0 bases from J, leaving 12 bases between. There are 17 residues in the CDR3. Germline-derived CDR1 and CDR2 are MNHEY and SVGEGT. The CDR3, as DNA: TGTGCCAGCAGTTATGGGGCCGGGGGCTCTGGGGCCAACGTCCTGACTTTC. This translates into CASSYGAGGSGANVLTF.

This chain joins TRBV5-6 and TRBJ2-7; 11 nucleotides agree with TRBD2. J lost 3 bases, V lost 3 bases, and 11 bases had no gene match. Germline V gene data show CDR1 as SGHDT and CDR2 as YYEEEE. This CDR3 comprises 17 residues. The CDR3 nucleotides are TGTGCCAGCAGCTACCGAACTAGCGGGAGAACAGGCTACGAGCAGTACTTC. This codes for CASSYRTSGRTGYEQYF.

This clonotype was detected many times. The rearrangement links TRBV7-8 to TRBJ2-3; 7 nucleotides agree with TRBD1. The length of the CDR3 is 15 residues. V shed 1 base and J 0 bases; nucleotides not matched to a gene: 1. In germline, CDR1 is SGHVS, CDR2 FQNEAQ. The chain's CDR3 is CASSLGQGSTDTQYF. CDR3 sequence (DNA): TGTGCCAGCAGCTTAGGACAGGGTAGCACAGATACGCAGTATTTT.

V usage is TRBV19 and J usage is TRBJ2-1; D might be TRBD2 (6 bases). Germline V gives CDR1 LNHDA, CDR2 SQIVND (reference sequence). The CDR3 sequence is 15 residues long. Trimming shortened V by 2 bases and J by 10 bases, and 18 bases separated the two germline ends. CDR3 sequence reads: CASSINGLVAGEQFF. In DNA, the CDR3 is TGTGCCAGTAGTATAAACGGGTTAGTGGCGGGGGAGCAGTTCTTC.

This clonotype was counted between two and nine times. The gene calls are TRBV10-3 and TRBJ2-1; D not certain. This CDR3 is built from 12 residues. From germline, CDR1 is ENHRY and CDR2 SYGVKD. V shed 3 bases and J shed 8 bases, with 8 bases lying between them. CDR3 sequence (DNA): TGTGCCATCAGTGAAAGGGTGGATGAGCAGTTCTTC. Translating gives CAISERVDEQFF.

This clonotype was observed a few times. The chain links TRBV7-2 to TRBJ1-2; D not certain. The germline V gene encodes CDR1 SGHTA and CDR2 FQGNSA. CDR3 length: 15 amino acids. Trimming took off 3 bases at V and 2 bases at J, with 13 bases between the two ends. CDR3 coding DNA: TGTGCCAGCAGCTTGTACCAGACGGCGAACTATGGCTACACCTTC. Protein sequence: CASSLYQTANYGYTF.

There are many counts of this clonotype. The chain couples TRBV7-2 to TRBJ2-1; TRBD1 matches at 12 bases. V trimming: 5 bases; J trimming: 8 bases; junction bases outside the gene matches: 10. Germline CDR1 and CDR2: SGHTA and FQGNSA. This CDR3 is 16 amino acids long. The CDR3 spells CASSKTGTGGLDEQFF. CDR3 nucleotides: TGTGCCAGCAGCAAAACCGGGACAGGGGGCTTAGATGAGCAGTTCTTC.

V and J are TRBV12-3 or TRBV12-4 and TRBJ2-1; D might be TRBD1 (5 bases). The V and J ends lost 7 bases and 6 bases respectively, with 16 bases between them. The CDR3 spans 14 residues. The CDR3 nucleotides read TGTGCCAGCAAGAGCCAACAAGGGGCCAATGAGCAGTTCTTC. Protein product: CASKSQQGANEQFF.

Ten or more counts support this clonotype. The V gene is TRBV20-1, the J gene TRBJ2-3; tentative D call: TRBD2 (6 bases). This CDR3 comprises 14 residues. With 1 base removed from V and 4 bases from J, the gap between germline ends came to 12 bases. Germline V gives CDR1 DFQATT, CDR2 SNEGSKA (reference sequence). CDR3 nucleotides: TGCAGTGCTAGAGCGGGAGAATACCCAGATACGCAGTATTTT. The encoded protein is CSARAGEYPDTQYF.

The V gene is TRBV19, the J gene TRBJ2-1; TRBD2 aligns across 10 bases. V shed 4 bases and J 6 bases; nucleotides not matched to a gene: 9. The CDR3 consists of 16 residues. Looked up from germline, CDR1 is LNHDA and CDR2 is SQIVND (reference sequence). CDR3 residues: CASSKSAGGARNEQFF. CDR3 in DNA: TGTGCCAGTAGTAAATCAGCGGGGGGGGCCCGCAATGAGCAGTTCTTC.

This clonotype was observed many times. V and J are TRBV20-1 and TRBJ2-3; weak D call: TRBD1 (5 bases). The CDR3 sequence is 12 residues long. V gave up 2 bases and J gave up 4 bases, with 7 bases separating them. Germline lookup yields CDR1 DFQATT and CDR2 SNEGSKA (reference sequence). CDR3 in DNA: TGCAGTGCTAGACAGGGTTCAGATACGCAGTATTTT. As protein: CSARQGSDTQYF.

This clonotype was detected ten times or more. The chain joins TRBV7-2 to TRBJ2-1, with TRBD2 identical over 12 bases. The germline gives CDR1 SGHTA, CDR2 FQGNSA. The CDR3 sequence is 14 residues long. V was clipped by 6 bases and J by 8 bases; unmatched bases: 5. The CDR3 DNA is TGTGCCAGCAGGACGGGACTAGCGGGCTATGAGCAGTTCTTC. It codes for CASRTGLAGYEQFF.

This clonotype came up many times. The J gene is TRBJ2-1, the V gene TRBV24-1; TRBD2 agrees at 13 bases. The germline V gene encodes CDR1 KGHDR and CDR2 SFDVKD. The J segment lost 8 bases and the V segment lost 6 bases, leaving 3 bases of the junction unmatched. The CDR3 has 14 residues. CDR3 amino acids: CATSWTSGRDEQFF. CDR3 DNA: TGTGCCACCAGTTGGACTAGCGGGAGAGATGAGCAGTTCTTC.

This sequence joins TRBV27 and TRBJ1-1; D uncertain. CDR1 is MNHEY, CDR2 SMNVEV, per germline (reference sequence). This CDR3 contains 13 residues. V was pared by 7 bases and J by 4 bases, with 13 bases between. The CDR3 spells CASTPMVGTEAFF. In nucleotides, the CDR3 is TGTGCCAGCACCCCTATGGTGGGCACTGAAGCTTTCTTT.

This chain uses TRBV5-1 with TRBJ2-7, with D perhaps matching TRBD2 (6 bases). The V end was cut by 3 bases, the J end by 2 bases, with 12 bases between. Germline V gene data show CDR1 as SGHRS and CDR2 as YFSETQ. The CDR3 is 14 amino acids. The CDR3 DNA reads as TGCGCCAGCAGCTCGGGACTCGGAACCTACGAGCAGTACTTC. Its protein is CASSSGLGTYEQYF.